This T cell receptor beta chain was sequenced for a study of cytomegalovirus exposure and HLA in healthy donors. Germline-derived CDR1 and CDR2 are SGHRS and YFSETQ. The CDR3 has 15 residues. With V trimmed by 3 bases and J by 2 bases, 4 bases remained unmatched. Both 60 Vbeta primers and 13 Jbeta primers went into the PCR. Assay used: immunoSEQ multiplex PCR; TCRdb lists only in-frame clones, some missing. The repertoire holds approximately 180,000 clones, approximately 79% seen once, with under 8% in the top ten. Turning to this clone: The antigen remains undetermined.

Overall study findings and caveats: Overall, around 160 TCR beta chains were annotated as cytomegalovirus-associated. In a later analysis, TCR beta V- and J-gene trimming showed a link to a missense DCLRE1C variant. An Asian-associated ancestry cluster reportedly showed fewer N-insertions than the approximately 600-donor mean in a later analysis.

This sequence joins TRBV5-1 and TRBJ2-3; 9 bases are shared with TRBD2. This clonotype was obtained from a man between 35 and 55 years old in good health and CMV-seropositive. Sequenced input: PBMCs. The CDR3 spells CASSSPSGITDTQYF. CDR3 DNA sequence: TGCGCCAGCAGCTCCCCTAGCGGGATCACAGATACGCAGTATTTT.